The source of this TCR beta chain is a study of blood T cell repertoires in COVID-19 (TCRdb year 2020). About the full investigation: Samples covering the acute and convalescent phases of COVID-19 were provided by collaborators in the United States, Italy and Spain. The material from the prospective study consisted of cDNA or gDNA derived from T cells, B-cell-depleted T cells, or PBMCs. A freely available public database, intended as a resource for researchers studying the immune response to SARS-CoV-2, is where the repertoires were released. The sample metadata nearly always contained a de-identified subject ID, COVID-19 status, age in years and sex. The samples were drawn from two sources: the first 160 participants of the ongoing ImmuneRACE study, and over 1,000 subjects contributed by 6 global collaborators. The dataset comprised deeply sampled blood TCRbeta repertoires from subjects exposed to, actively infected with, or recovered from COVID-19. Where available, HLA class I and class II types were taken from metadata supplied by the sample provider and were not determined by assay-based typing. Study-wide conclusions, independent of this receptor: Clinical and demographic metadata were provided uncurated, with the amount varying by source and participant.

Collaborating institutions collected whole blood in K2EDTA tubes following their own protocols. For TCRbeta analysis, collaborator samples were shipped as frozen whole blood, as isolated PBMCs, or as DNA extracted from either sample type. This clone has only a few counts. Its antigen remains unidentified. Per-base qualities were not stored, and no clone one base away is much larger. The immunoSEQ Assay, a bias-controlled multiplex PCR, was used to amplify TCRbeta CDR3 regions from genomic DNA. The authors' analysis ran thus. Nucleated cell counts per sample were estimated from amplification of reference gene primers within the assay. Sequence reads were collapsed and filtered to measure the absolute abundance of every unique TCRbeta CDR3 rearrangement. For each sample, productive Simpson clonality was calculated as the square root of Simpson's diversity index across productive rearrangements. TCRdb stores this immuneACCESS table with in-frame sequences only. Part of the clones is absent; in the studies checked, under half of the shortfall reflects unresolved V genes, and no reason is known for the rest. V and J calls and clone size are those listed in that table; D and trimming were worked out from the DNA. This sample has about 59,000 clones in its table, and 70% to 85% of those were observed once. About 3% of the sample belongs to the ten largest clones.

The source of this sequence is a man aged 60 to 75 with acute or convalescent COVID-19. Input material: peripheral blood.

The CDR3 reads CASSYGRLQQRSGYNEQFF. The nucleotide sequence is TGTGCCAGCAGTTACGGTCGGTTACAACAGCGGTCCGGGTACAATGAGCAGTTCTTC. The rearranged segments are TRBV6-2 or TRBV6-3 and TRBJ2-1; possibly the D gene is TRBD2, per 5 matching bases. Including cysteine and phenylalanine, the CDR3 has 19 amino acids. The read is trimmed to its CDR3 DNA, 57 bases read in frame from base 1. The trim is 2 bases for V and 4 bases for J, with a gap of 24 bases between the germline ends. CDR1 and CDR2 are drawn from the germline V gene: MNHEY, SVGEGT.